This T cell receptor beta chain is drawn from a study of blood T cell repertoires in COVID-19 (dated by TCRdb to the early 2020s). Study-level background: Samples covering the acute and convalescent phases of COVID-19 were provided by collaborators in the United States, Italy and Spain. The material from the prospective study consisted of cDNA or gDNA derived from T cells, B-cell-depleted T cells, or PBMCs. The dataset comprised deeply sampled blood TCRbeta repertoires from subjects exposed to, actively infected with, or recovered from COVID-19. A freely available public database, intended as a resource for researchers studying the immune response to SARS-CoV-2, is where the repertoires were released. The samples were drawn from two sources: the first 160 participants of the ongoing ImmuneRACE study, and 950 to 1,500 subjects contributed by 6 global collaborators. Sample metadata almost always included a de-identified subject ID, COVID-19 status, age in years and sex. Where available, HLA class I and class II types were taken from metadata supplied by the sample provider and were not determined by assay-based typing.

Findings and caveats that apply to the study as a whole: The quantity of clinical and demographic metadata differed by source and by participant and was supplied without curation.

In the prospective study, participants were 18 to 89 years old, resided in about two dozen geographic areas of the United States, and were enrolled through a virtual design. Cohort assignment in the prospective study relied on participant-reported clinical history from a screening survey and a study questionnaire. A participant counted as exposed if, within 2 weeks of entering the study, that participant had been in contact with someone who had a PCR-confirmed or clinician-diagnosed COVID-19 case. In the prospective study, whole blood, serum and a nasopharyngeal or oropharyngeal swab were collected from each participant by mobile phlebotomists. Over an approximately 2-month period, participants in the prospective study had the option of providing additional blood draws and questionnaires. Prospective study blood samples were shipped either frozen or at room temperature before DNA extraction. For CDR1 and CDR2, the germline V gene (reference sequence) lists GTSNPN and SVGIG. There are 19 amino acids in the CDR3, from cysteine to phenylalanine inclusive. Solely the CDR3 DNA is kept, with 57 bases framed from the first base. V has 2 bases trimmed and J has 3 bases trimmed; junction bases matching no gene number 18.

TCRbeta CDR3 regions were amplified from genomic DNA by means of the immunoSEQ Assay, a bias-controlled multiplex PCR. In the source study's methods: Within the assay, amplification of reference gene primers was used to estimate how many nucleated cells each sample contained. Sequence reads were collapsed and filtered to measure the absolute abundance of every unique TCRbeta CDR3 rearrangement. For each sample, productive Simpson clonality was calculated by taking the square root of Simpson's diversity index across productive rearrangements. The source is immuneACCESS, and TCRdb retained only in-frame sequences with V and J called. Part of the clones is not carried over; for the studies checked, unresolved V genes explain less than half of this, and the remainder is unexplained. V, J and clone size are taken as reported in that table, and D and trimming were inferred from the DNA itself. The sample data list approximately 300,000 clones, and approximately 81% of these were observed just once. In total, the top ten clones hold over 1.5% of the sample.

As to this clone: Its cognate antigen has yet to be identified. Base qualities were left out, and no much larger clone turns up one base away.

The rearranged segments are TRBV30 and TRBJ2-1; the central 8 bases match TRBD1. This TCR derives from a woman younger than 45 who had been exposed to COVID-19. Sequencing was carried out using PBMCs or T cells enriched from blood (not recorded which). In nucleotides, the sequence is TGTGCCTGGAGTTCGCCCGGGACAGGTATCACCCGGCGCTACAATGAGCAGTTCTTC. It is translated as CAWSSPGTGITRRYNEQFF.